The clone carrying this T cell receptor (beta chain) was found many times. Its cognate antigen is unknown. Diagnoses rested on clinical symptoms, serum thyroxine and TRAb, thyroid ultrasound and orbital computed tomography. The sample originates from a study of T cells in Graves' hyperthyroidism and ophthalmopathy. Study-wide results and limits: Before onset, ophthalmopathy was predicted by the model a median 6.5 months earlier. Blood also carried most thyroid clonotypes expanded above 0.001.

RNA transcripts gave rise to amplified TCR beta CDR3 regions. Researchers ran a first-round RT-PCR on the TCR CDR3 using the HTBI primer set. Each CDR3 protein gets one entry after TCRdb re-called the multiplex PCR reads with MiXCR. Here the sample spans under 550,000 distinct CDR3 sequences, about 20% being singletons. This CDR3 region has 14 residues. The J segment lost 2 bases and the V segment lost 10 bases, leaving 4 bases of the junction unmatched. CDR1 and CDR2 (germline): MNHNS, SASEGT. This chain joins TRBV6-1 and TRBJ2-6; 8 positions match TRBD1. Material: blood. This TCR came from a man aged 40-50 years with Graves' ophthalmopathy. The CDR3 DNA reads as TGTGCCATGGACAGGGAAACTGGGGCCAACGTCCTGACTTTC. Translation gives CAMDRETGANVLTF.